The rows below give T cell receptor beta chains drawn from one sample of a study of shared clonotypes between healthy human individuals. This table comes from immunoSEQ multiplex PCR, and its TCRdb copy is limited to in-frame clones, with some not included. The table lists 2 million to 2.5 million clones, 80% to 95% of them singletons. Sample: naive CD4+ T cells from PBMCs. These receptors came from a man younger than 35 in good health. Some clones in this sample may be carry-over from other donors' samples. Both conserved end residues are part of each CDR3. The D gene is left open where the match is weak. Clone size, where shown, is once, few, many, or a class for clones that have expanded.

J gene	clone size	V gene	D gene	CDR3 protein	CDR3 DNA
TRBJ2-1	NA	TRBV15	NA	CATSRDSNSYNEQFF	TGTGCCACCAGCAGAGACAGTAACTCCTACAATGAGCAGTTCTTC
TRBJ1-2	NA	TRBV18	TRBD1	CASSPKGQGYGYTF	TGTGCCAGCTCACCGAAGGGACAGGGCTATGGCTACACCTTC
TRBJ1-2	NA	TRBV28	TRBD1	CASSFRKTRGTGYGYTF	TGTGCCAGCAGTTTCCGCAAAACCCGAGGGACAGGGTACGGCTACACCTTC
TRBJ1-5	NA	TRBV5-8	TRBD1	CASSLWGQGEQPQHF	TGTGCCAGCAGCTTGTGGGGACAGGGAGAGCAGCCCCAGCATTTT
TRBJ2-1	NA	TRBV25-1	NA	CASSSGGNEQFF	TGTGCCAGCTCGAGTGGGGGGAATGAGCAGTTCTTC
TRBJ2-7	NA	TRBV6-1	NA	CASRVVSYEQYF	TGTGCCAGCAGAGTGGTCTCCTACGAGCAGTACTTC
TRBJ1-2	NA	TRBV7-2	NA	CASSSTPGTRLQF	TGTGCCAGCAGCTCGACTCCAGGGACCAGACTGCAATTC
TRBJ1-2	NA	TRBV6-5	NA	CASSYAGIGGYTF	TGTGCCAGCAGTTACGCAGGGATTGGTGGCTACACCTTC
TRBJ2-1	NA	TRBV4-1	TRBD2	CASSRESLAVPYNEQFF	TGCGCCAGCAGCCGAGAGTCTCTAGCGGTACCCTACAATGAGCAGTTCTTC
TRBJ2-1	once	TRBV5-1	NA	CASSLAASSYNEQFF	TGCGCCAGCAGCTTGGCTGCCTCCTCCTACAATGAGCAGTTCTTC
TRBJ2-7	NA	TRBV4-1	NA	CASSQVGDEQYF	TGCGCCAGCAGCCAAGTAGGAGACGAGCAGTACTTC
TRBJ2-7	NA	TRBV5-1	NA	CASSGDSDEQYF	TGCGCCAGCAGCGGAGATAGCGACGAGCAGTACTTC
TRBJ1-2	NA	TRBV6-1	NA	CASSDDSLGGYGYTF	TGTGCCAGCAGTGACGACAGTCTGGGGGGCTATGGCTACACCTTC
TRBJ1-4	NA	TRBV19	TRBD1	CASSLPPWTGMNEKLFF	TGTGCCAGTAGTCTTCCGCCTTGGACAGGGATGAATGAAAAACTGTTTTTT
TRBJ1-1	NA	TRBV7-2	TRBD1	CASSSDRMNTEAFF	TGTGCCAGCAGCTCGGACAGGATGAACACTGAAGCTTTCTTT
TRBJ2-7	NA	TRBV5-5	NA	CASSPDSGIPSF	TGTGCCAGCAGCCCGGACTCCGGAATCCCTTCATTC
TRBJ2-7	NA	TRBV5-1	TRBD2	CASSLVTSGSYEQYF	TGCGCCAGCAGCTTGGTAACTAGCGGATCCTACGAGCAGTACTTC
TRBJ1-2	NA	TRBV29-1	NA	CSVPSGHTTNYGYTF	TGCAGCGTACCATCGGGACATACCACTAACTATGGCTACACCTTC
TRBJ2-2	NA	TRBV7-9	TRBD1	CASRSTGATGELFF	TGTGCCAGCAGGTCGACAGGGGCTACCGGGGAGCTGTTTTTT
TRBJ2-7	NA	TRBV7-9	NA	CASSFGMSSYEQYF	TGTGCCAGCAGCTTCGGGATGAGCTCCTACGAGCAGTACTTC
TRBJ2-1	NA	TRBV19	NA	CASSLGLTLANEQFF	TGTGCCAGTAGTCTAGGACTTACCCTCGCCAATGAGCAGTTCTTC
TRBJ2-7	NA	TRBV27	TRBD2	CASSPLGTSGRYEQYF	TGTGCCAGCAGTCCGCTAGGGACTAGCGGGAGGTACGAGCAGTACTTC
TRBJ1-5	NA	TRBV9	TRBD1	CASSRGTGGNQPQHF	TGTGCCAGCAGCCGAGGGACAGGGGGAAATCAGCCCCAGCATTTT
TRBJ2-7	NA	TRBV5-6	NA	CASSLVPHQGDSYEQYF	TGTGCCAGCAGCTTGGTCCCCCACCAGGGCGACTCCTACGAGCAGTACTTC
TRBJ2-5	NA	TRBV7-2	TRBD2	CASSPQGLAGRAETQYF	TGTGCCAGCAGCCCCCAGGGACTAGCGGGAAGGGCAGAGACCCAGTACTTC
TRBJ2-7	NA	TRBV7-3	NA	CASSFGQGGEQYF	TGTGCCAGCAGCTTTGGCCAGGGGGGCGAGCAGTACTTC
TRBJ1-1	NA	TRBV28	NA	CASRGRQPNTEAFF	TGTGCCAGCAGGGGCCGGCAGCCGAACACTGAAGCTTTCTTT